This T cell receptor (beta chain) appears in the sequencing data of a study of identical twins. Only a few counts were recorded for this clonotype. Via MiXCR, TCRdb re-called the 5' RACE reads, giving one row per CDR3 protein. The sample records around 690,000 distinct CDR3 sequences, over 20% being singletons. These data also featured in a second study, about T cells expressing NK-cell markers. In that study: Of eight sequenced donors, seven were HCMV-seropositive and one HCMV-seronegative. Four of the donors also had these clonotypes leading their CD3+CD56-NKG2C+ fraction.

The specimen sequenced was PBMCs. The TCR was taken from a woman aged 18-29 years in good health.

The DNA of the CDR3 is TGTGCCAGCAGCTTGGCGGGAGGGCCGAACAATGAGCAGTTCTTC. Translating gives CASSLAGGPNNEQFF. The rearrangement links TRBV7-6 to TRBJ2-1; 9 bases match TRBD2. The V and J ends lost 3 bases and 5 bases, in that order; junction bases with no gene match: 5. Germline loops: CDR1 SGHVS, CDR2 FNYEAQ. CDR3 length: 15 amino acids.